One T cell receptor (beta chain) is described in this entry. Its antigen is not identified. The CDR3 is 16 residues long. V lost 1 base and J lost 3; bases outside the gene matches: 9. Per germline, CDR1 SNHLY and CDR2 FYNNEI. Vbeta (60) and Jbeta (13) primers were used in the PCR. Clones were sequenced by immunoSEQ multiplex PCR, and TCRdb holds only the in-frame ones, with some missing. The table records over 100,000 clones, 79% of them present only once. The data originate from a study of cytomegalovirus exposure and HLA in healthy donors. The study, taken as a whole, reports: Accurate prediction of most subjects' HLA-A and HLA-B alleles from TCR beta sequences was reported. For TCR beta chains, V- and J-gene trimming was later linked to a missense DCLRE1C variant. Earlier analysis yielded a pattern in which most TCR beta V segments were productive about 87% or about 30% of the time.

The TCR originated in a male donor in good health and CMV-seronegative. The V and J genes are TRBV2 and TRBJ2-7; TRBD1 agrees at 7 bases. The sequenced sample was PBMCs. The CDR3 protein is CASSEGRQGIYYEQYF. The CDR3 bases are TGTGCCAGCAGTGAAGGAAGACAGGGAATATACTACGAGCAGTACTTC.